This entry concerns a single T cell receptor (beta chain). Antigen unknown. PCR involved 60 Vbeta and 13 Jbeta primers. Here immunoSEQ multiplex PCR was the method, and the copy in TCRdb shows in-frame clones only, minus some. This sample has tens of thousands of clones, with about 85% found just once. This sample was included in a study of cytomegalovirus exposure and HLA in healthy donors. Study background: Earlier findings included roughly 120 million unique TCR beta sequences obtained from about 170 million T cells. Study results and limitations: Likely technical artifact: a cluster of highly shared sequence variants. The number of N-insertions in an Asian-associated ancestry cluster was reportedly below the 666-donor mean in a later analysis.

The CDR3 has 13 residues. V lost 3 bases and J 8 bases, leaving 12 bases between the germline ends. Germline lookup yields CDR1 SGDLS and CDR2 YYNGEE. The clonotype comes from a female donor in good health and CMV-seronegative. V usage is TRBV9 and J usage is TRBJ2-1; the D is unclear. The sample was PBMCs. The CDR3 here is CASSDTLSYEQFF. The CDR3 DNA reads TGTGCCAGCAGCGATACCCTTAGTTATGAGCAGTTCTTC.